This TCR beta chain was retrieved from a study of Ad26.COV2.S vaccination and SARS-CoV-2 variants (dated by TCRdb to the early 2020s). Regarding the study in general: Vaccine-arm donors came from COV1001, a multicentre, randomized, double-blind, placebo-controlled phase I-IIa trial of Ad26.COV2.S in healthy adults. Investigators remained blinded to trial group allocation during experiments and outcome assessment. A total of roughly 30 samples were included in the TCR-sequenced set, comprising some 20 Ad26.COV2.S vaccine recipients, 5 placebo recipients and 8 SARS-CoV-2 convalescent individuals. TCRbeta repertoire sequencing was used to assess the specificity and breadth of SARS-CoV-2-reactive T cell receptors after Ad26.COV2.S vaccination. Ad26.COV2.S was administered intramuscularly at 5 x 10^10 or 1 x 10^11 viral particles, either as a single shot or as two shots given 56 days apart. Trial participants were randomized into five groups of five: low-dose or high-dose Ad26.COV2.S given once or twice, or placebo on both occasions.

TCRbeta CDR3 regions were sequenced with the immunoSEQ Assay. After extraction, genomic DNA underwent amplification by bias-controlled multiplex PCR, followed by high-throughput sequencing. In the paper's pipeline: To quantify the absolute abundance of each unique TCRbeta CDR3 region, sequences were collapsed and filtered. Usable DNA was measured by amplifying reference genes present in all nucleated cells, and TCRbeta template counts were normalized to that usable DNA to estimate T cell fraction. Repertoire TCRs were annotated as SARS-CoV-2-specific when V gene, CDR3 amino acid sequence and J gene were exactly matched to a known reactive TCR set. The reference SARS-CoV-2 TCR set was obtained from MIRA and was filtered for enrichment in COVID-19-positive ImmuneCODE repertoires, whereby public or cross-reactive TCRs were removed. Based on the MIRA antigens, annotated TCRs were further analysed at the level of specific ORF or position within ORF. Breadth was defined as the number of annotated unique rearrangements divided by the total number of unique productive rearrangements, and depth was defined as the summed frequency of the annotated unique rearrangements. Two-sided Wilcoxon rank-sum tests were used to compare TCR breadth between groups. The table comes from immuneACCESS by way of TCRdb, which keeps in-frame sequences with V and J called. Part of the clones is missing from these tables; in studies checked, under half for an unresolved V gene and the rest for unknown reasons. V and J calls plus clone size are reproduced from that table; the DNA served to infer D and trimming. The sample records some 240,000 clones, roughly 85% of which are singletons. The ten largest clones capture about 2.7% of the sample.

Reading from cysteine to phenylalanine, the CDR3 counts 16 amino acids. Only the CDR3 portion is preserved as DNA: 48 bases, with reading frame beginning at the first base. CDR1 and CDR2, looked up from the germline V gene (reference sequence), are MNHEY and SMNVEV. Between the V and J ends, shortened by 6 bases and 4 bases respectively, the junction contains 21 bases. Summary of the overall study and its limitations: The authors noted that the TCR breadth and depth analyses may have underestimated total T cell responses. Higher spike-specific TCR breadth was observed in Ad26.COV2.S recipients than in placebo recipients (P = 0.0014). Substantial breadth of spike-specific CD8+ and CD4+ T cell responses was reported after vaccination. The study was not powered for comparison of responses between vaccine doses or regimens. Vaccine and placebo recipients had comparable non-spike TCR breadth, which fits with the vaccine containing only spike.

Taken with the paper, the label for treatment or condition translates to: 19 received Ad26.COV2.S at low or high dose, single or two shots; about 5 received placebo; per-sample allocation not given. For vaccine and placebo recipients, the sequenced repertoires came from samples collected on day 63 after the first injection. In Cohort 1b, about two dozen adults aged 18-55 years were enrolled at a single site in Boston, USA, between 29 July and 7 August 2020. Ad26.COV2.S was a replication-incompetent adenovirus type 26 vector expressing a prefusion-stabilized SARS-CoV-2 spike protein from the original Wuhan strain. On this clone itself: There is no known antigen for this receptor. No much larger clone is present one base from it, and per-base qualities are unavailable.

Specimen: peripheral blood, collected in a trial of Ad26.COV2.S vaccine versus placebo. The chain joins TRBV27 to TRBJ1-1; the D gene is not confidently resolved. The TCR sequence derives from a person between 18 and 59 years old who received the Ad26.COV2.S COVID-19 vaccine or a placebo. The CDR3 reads CASSLSRWGEGTEAFF. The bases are TGTGCCAGCAGCCTAAGCCGGTGGGGAGAAGGCACTGAAGCTTTCTTT.